This is a list of T cell receptor beta chains from one sample in a study of OX40 agonist ivuxolimab in advanced cancers. Assay used: immunoSEQ multiplex PCR; TCRdb lists only in-frame clones, some missing. The sample records roughly 48,000 clones, 65% to 90% being singletons. Sequences were derived from CD4+ or CD8+ T cells sorted from blood, sampled in a trial of the OX40 agonist ivuxolimab. These receptors originate from an adult with an advanced solid tumor such as melanoma, head and neck, liver or kidney cancer. Each CDR3 is given with its conserved first and last residue. The D gene is left open where the match is weak. Clone size is stated in some rows and not others, as once, few, many or a class when expanded.

size: -
D: TRBD2
V: TRBV18
J: TRBJ2-7
DNA: TGTGCCAGCTCACTAGGGACTAGCGCGGTGCGAAGGGGCCACGAGCAGTACTTC
CDR3: CASSLGTSAVRRGHEQYF

size: once
D: -
V: TRBV5-1
J: TRBJ2-7
DNA: TGCGCCAGCAGCTTGGTGGCTACCGGCTACGAGCAGTACTTC
CDR3: CASSLVATGYEQYF

size: few
D: TRBD1
V: TRBV10-3
J: TRBJ1-6
DNA: TGTGCCATTTCTGGGACAGCGAATTCACCCCTCCACTTT
CDR3: CAISGTANSPLHF

size: few
D: -
V: TRBV5-6
J: TRBJ2-4
DNA: TGTGCCAGCAGCTCTCCAGGGGCGCTGTCCAAAAACATTCAGTACTTC
CDR3: CASSSPGALSKNIQYF

size: -
D: -
V: TRBV2
J: TRBJ2-1
DNA: TGTGCCAGCAGTGAGGAGCAGAGGACTTACAATGAGCAGTTCTTC
CDR3: CASSEEQRTYNEQFF

size: -
D: TRBD2
V: TRBV19
J: TRBJ2-2
DNA: TGTGCCAGTAGTCCCAAAAGCCTAGCGGGGCACACCGGGGAGCTGTTTTTT
CDR3: CASSPKSLAGHTGELFF

size: -
D: TRBD1
V: TRBV7-2
J: TRBJ2-5
DNA: TGTGCCAGCAGCCCCGGACAGGGGAAGACCCAGTACTTC
CDR3: CASSPGQGKTQYF

size: -
D: -
V: TRBV6-1
J: TRBJ2-5
DNA: TGTGCCAGCAGGGCTGGGGGCCAAGAGACCCAGTACTTC
CDR3: CASRAGGQETQYF

size: -
D: TRBD2
V: TRBV4-3
J: TRBJ2-3
DNA: TGCGCCAGCAGCCAAGATAGTGGGGGGGGGACAGATACGCAGTATTTT
CDR3: CASSQDSGGGTDTQYF

size: -
D: -
V: TRBV19
J: TRBJ1-1
DNA: TGTGCCAGTAACCGGGGGGGGAACACTGAAGCTTTCTTT
CDR3: CASNRGGNTEAFF

size: -
D: -
V: TRBV5-1
J: TRBJ2-3
DNA: TGCGCCAGCAGCTTGGCCTTAGGGCTTACGGATACGCAGTATTTT
CDR3: CASSLALGLTDTQYF

size: -
D: TRBD2
V: TRBV30
J: TRBJ2-7
DNA: TGTGCCTGGAGTGTACTAGGGAGGGTTACCTACGAGCAGTACTTC
CDR3: CAWSVLGRVTYEQYF

size: few
D: TRBD2
V: TRBV19
J: TRBJ2-1
DNA: TGTGCCAGTAAGGTAGCGGGGGGCTTGGATGAGCAGTTCTTC
CDR3: CASKVAGGLDEQFF

size: -
D: TRBD1
V: TRBV6-6
J: TRBJ1-4
DNA: TGTGCCAGCGGGGGGACAGGGGCTGAAAAACTGTTTTTT
CDR3: CASGGTGAEKLFF

size: -
D: TRBD2
V: TRBV6-4
J: TRBJ2-7
DNA: TGTGCCAGCACCTGCCCCCGCAGCGGGAGGGCCTACGAGCAGTACTTC
CDR3: CASTCPRSGRAYEQYF

size: -
D: TRBD2
V: TRBV27
J: TRBJ2-7
DNA: TGTGCCAGCAGTTCCCTGAGGACTAGCGGGGGCAGGGGACCGGACGAGCAGTACTTC
CDR3: CASSSLRTSGGRGPDEQYF

size: -
D: -
V: TRBV28
J: TRBJ2-7
DNA: TGTGCCAGCAGAAGCGTGTCCTACGAGCAGTACTTC
CDR3: CASRSVSYEQYF

size: once
D: TRBD2
V: TRBV2
J: TRBJ2-7
DNA: TGTGCCAGCAGAACACTAGCGGGGGGGCAGTACTTC
CDR3: CASRTLAGGQYF

size: -
D: -
V: TRBV19
J: TRBJ1-2
DNA: TGTGCCAGTAGTACCGGACTGGGAGGGAACTATGGCTACACCTTC
CDR3: CASSTGLGGNYGYTF

size: few
D: -
V: TRBV2
J: TRBJ1-4
DNA: TGTGCCAGCAACGGGAGGACAGAGGGTGAAAAACTGTTTTTT
CDR3: CASNGRTEGEKLFF

size: few
D: -
V: TRBV7-8
J: TRBJ2-7
DNA: TGTGCCAGCAGCTCCCGGGCCAGTCACGAGCAGTACTTC
CDR3: CASSSRASHEQYF

size: -
D: -
V: TRBV15
J: TRBJ2-1
DNA: TGTGCCACCAGCAGAGATCCTACCGCCGTGGATGAGCAGTTCTTC
CDR3: CATSRDPTAVDEQFF

size: once
D: TRBD2
V: TRBV7-3
J: TRBJ2-3
DNA: TGTGCCAGCGGGGCTAGCGGGGGGCCGGGCAGTAAGCAGTATTTT
CDR3: CASGASGGPGSKQYF

size: -
D: TRBD1
V: TRBV30
J: TRBJ2-7
DNA: TGTGCCTGGAGTGTACCGGCCCCCAGGACAGGGTTGAGCGAGCAGTACTTC
CDR3: CAWSVPAPRTGLSEQYF

size: once
D: TRBD2
V: TRBV9
J: TRBJ2-3
DNA: TGTGCCAGCAGCGTAGGAGCGCGGCTAGCGGGGGGGCTGAAAGATACGCAGTATTTT
CDR3: CASSVGARLAGGLKDTQYF

size: -
D: -
V: TRBV4-1
J: TRBJ1-1
DNA: TGCGCCAGCAGCCAAGTGGTGATAGGGGTCGAAGCTTTCTTT
CDR3: CASSQVVIGVEAFF

size: -
D: -
V: TRBV7-6
J: TRBJ1-3
DNA: TGTGCCAGCAGCTTAACGAGGGACTCTGGAAACACCATATATTTT
CDR3: CASSLTRDSGNTIYF

size: -
D: -
V: TRBV7-2
J: TRBJ2-7
DNA: TGTGCCAGCAGCTTAGCGGCAGGGGTGGTGTACGAGCAGTACTTC
CDR3: CASSLAAGVVYEQYF

size: -
D: TRBD2
V: TRBV6-6
J: TRBJ2-2
DNA: TGTGCCAGCAAGCGGGACGTAGCGACCGGGGAGCTGTTTTTT
CDR3: CASKRDVATGELFF

size: -
D: TRBD2
V: TRBV7-2
J: TRBJ2-3
DNA: TGTGCCAGCAGCTTCCTAGCGGGGAGGGATACGCAGTATTTT
CDR3: CASSFLAGRDTQYF

size: -
D: -
V: TRBV11-2
J: TRBJ1-1
DNA: TGTGCCAGCAGTTCCCAGGGGCGGGGTGAAGCTTTCTTT
CDR3: CASSSQGRGEAFF

size: once
D: TRBD2
V: TRBV2
J: TRBJ2-2
DNA: TGTGCCAGCAGTGCAGTTCTAACTAGCGCGTCGGGCGGGGAGCTGTTTTTT
CDR3: CASSAVLTSASGGELFF

size: -
D: -
V: TRBV19
J: TRBJ1-1
DNA: TGTGCCAGTAGTATAGGTCGGGTGAAAGCGGCAGAAGCTTTCTTT
CDR3: CASSIGRVKAAEAFF

size: -
D: -
V: TRBV7-9
J: TRBJ2-7
DNA: TGTGCCAGCAGCTTGATAATGGGCAGGACATCCTACGAGCAGTACTTC
CDR3: CASSLIMGRTSYEQYF

size: -
D: -
V: TRBV12-5
J: TRBJ2-2
DNA: TGTGCTAGTGGTTTGTGGAACACATACACCGGGGAGCTGTTTTTT
CDR3: CASGLWNTYTGELFF

size: -
D: -
V: TRBV5-6
J: TRBJ2-7
DNA: TGTGCCAGCAGCTTGGCAGGCCGGGATACCGAGCAGTACTTC
CDR3: CASSLAGRDTEQYF

size: -
D: -
V: TRBV5-1
J: TRBJ2-3
DNA: TGCGCCAGCAGAGAGACTATCACAGATACGCAGTATTTT
CDR3: CASRETITDTQYF

size: -
D: TRBD1
V: TRBV5-1
J: TRBJ1-1
DNA: TGCGCCAGCAGCGCCGGGACAGGGGTTAACACTGAAGCTTTCTTT
CDR3: CASSAGTGVNTEAFF

size: once
D: -
V: TRBV5-5
J: TRBJ1-4
DNA: TGTGCCAGCAGCACGGTGCCCGGGGAAAGGGCTAATGAAAAACTGTTTTTT
CDR3: CASSTVPGERANEKLFF

size: -
D: -
V: TRBV11-1
J: TRBJ1-3
DNA: TGTGCCAGCAGCTTAGTAGGGAGTGGAAACACCATATATTTT
CDR3: CASSLVGSGNTIYF

size: -
D: TRBD1
V: TRBV2
J: TRBJ2-7
DNA: TGTGCCAGCAGTATGACTGACAGGGGTGGCAACGAGCAGTACTTC
CDR3: CASSMTDRGGNEQYF

size: -
D: -
V: TRBV19
J: TRBJ2-2
DNA: TGTGCCAGTAGTATTTTGGGGTTAGACACCGGGGAGCTGTTTTTT
CDR3: CASSILGLDTGELFF

size: few
D: -
V: TRBV6-1
J: TRBJ1-1
DNA: TGTGCCAGCCGGGCCCCCGGGGGGAACACTGAAGCTTTCTTT
CDR3: CASRAPGGNTEAFF